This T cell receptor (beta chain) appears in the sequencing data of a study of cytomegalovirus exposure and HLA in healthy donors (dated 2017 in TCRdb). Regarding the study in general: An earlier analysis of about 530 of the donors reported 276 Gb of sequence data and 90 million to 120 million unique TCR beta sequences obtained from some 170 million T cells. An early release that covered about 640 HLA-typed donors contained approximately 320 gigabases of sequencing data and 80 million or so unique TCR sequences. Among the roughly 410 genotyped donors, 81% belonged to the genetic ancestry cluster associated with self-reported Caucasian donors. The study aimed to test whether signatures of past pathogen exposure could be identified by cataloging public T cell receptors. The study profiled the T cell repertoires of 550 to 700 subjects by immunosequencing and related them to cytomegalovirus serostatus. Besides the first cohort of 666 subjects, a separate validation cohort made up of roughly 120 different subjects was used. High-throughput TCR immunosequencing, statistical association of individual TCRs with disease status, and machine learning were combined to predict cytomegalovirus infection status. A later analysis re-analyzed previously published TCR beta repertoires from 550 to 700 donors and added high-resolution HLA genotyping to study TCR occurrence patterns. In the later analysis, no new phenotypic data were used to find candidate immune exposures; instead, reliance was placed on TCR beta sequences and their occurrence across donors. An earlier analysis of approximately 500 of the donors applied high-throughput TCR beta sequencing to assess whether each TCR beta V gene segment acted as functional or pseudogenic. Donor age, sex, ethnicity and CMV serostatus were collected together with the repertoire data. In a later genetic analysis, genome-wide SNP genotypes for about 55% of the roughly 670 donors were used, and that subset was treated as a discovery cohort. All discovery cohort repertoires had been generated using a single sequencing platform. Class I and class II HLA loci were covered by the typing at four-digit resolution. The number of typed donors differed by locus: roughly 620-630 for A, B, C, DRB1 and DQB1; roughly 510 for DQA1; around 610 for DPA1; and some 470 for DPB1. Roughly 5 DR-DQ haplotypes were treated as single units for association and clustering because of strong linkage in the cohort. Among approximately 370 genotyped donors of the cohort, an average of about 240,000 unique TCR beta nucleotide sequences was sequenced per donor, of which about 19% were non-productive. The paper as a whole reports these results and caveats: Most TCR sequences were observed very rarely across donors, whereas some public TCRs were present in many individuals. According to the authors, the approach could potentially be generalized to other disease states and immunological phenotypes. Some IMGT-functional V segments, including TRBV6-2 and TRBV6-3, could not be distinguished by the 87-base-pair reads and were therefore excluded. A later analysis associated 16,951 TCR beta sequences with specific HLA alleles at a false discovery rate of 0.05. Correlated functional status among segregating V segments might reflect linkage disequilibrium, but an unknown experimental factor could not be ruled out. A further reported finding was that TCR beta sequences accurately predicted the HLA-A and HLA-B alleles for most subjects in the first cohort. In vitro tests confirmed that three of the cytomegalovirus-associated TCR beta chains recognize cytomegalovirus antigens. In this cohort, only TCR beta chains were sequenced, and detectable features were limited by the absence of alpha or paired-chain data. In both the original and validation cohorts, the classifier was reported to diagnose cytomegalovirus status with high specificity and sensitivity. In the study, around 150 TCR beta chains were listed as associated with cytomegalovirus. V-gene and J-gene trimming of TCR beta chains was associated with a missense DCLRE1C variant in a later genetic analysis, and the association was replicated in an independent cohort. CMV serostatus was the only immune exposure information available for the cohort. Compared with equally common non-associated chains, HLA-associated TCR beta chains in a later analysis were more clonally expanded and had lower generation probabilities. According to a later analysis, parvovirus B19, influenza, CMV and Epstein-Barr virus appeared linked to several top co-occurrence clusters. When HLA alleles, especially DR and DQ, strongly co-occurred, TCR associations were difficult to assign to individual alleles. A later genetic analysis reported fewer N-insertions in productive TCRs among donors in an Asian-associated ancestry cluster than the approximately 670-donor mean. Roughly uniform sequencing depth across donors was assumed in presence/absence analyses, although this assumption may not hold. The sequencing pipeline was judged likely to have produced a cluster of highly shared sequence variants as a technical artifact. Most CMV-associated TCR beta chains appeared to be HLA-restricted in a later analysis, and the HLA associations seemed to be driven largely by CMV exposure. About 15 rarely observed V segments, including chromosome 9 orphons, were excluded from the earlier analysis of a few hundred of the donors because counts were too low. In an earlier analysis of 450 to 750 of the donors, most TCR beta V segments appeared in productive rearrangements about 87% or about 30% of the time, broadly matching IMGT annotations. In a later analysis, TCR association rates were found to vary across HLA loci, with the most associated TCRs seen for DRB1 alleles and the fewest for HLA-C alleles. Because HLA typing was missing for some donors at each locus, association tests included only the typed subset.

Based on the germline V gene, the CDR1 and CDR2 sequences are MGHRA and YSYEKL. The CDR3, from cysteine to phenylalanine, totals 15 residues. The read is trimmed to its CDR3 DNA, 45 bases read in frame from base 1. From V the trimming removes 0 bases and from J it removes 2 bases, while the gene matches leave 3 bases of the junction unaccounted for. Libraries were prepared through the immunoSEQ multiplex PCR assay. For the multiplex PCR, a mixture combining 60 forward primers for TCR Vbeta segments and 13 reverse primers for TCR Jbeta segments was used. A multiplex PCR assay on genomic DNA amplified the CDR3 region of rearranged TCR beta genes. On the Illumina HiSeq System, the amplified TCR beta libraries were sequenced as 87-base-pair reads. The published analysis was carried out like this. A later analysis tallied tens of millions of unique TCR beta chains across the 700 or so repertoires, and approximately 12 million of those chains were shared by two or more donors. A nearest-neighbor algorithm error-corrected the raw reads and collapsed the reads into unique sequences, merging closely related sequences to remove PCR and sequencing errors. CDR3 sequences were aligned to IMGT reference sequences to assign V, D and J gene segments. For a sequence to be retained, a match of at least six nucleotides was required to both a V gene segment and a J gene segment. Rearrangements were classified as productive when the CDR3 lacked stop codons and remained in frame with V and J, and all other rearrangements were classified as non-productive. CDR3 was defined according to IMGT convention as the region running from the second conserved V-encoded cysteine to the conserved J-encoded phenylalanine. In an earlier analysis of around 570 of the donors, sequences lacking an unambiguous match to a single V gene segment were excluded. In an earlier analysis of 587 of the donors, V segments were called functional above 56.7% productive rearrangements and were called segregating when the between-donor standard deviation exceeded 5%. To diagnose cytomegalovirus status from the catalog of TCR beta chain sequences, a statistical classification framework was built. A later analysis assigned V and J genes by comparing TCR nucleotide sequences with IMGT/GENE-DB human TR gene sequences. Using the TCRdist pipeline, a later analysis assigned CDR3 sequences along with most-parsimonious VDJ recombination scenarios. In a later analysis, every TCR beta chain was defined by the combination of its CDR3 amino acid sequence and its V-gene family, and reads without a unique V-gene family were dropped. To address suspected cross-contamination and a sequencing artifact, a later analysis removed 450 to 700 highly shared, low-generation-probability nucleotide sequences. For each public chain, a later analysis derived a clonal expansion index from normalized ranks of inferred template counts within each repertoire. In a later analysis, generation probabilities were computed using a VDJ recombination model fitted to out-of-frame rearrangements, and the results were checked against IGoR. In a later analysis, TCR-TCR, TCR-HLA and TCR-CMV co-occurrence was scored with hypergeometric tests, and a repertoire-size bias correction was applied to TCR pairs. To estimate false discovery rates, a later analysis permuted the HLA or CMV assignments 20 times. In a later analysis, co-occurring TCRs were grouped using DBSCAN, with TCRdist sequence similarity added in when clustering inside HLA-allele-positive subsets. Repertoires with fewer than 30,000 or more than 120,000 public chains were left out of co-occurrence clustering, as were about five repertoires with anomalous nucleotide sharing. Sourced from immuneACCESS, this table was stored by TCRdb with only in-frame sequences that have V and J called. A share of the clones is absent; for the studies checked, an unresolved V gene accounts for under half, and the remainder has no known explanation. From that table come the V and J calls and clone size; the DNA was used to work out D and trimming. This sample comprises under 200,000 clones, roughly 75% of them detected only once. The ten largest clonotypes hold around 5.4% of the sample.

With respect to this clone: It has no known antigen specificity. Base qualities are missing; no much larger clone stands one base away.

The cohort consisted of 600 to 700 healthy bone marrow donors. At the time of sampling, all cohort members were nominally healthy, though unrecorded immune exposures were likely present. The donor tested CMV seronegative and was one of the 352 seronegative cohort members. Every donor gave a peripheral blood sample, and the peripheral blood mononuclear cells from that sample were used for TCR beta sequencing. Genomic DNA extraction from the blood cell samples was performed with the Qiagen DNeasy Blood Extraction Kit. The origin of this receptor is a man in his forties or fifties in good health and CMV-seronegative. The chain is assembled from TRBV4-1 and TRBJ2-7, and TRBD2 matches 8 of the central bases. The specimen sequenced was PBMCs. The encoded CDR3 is CASSQDETSAYEQYF. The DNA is TGCGCCAGCAGCCAAGACGAGACTAGCGCCTACGAGCAGTACTTC.